This T cell receptor (beta chain) was observed in a study of T cell responses to AZD1222 COVID-19 vaccine. Findings and limits, study-wide: Of the AZD1222 recipients, only five to seven were seropositive at baseline. A mostly white British donor set with more females was recruited, and clonal diversity was possibly underestimated.

Concerning this clone: Its antigen is undetermined.

The CDR3 is made up of 19 amino acids. Produced via immunoSEQ multiplex PCR; TCRdb's table is partial and in-frame only. The sample shows some 110,000 clones, around nine tenths of them seen only once. The chain carries TRBV21-1 and TRBJ2-5; TRBD2 is the table's D call and was not checked against the DNA. TRBV21-1 is termed a pseudogene. The sequences come from peripheral blood, collected 28 days after the second dose of the MenACWY control vaccine. The clonotype originates from an adult who received the MenACWY meningococcal vaccine as a control. In DNA form, the CDR3 reads TGTGCCAGCAGCCCACGTCTTAAAGCGGGGGCCCTCGCACAAGAGACCCAGTACTTC. Translating it yields CASSPRLKAGALAQETQYF.